This T cell receptor beta chain was identified during a study of blood T cell repertoires in COVID-19. Study overall: Samples taken during acute and convalescent COVID-19 were collected in the United States, Italy and Spain. In each case, the material was cDNA or gDNA derived from T cells, B-cell-depleted T cells, or PBMCs.

CDR3 size: 15 residues. V lost 3 bases and J lost 6; bases outside the gene matches: 11. CDR1 and CDR2 from the germline V gene are SGDLS and YYNGEE. In the original processing: The authors estimated nucleated cell counts from reference gene primer amplification. The data were produced by immunoSEQ multiplex PCR, yet TCRdb's version contains in-frame clones alone and is incomplete. V and J calls plus clone size are reproduced from that table; the DNA served to infer D and trimming. The sample contains approximately 330,000 clones, approximately 90% of which appear only once. This clonotype was sampled from a woman aged 45-59 years with active or convalescent COVID-19. The specimen was peripheral blood. The rearrangement joins TRBV9 to TRBJ2-7; TRBD2 agrees at 8 bases. CDR3 sequence: CASSGKAGALSEQYF. In DNA, the CDR3 is TGTGCCAGCAGCGGTAAAGCGGGAGCTCTTTCCGAGCAGTACTTC.